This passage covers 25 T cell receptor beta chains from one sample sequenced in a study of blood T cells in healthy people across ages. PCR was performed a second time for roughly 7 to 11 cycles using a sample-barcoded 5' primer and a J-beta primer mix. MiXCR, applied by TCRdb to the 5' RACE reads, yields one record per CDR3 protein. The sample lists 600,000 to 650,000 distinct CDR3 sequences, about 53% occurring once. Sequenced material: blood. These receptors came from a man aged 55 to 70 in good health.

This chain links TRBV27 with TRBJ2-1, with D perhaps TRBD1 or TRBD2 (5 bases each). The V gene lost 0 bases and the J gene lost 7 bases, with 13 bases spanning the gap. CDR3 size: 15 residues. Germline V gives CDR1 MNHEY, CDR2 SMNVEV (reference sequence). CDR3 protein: CASSLSPRELNEQFF. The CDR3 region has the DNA TGTGCCAGCAGTTTATCCCCCAGGGAGTTGAATGAGCAGTTCTTC.

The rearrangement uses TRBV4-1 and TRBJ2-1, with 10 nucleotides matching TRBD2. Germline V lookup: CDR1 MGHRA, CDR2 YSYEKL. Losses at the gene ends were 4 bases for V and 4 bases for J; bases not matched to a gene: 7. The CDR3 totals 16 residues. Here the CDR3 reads CASSRSSGGVYNEQFF. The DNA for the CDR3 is TGCGCCAGCAGCCGATCAAGCGGGGGGGTATACAATGAGCAGTTCTTC.

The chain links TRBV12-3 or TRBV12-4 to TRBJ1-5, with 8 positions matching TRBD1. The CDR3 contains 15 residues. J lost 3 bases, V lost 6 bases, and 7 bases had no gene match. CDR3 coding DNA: TGTGCCAGCAGGGGGGGGACAGGCTACAATCAGCCCCAGCATTTT. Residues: CASRGGTGYNQPQHF.

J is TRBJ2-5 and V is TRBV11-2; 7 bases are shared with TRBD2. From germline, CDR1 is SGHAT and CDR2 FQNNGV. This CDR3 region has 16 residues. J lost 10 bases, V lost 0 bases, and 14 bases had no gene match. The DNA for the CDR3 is TGTGCCAGCAGCTTAGATCCGGGGGGTAGTGGGAGGTTCCAGTACTTC. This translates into CASSLDPGGSGRFQYF.

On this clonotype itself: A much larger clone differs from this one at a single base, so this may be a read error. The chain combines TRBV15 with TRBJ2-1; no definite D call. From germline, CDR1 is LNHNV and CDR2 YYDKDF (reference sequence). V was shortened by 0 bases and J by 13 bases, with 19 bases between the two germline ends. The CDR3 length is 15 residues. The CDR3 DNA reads TGTGCCACCAGCAGAGATCCGAGCGAACGAGAGACCCAGTTCTTC. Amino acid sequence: CATSRDPSERETQFF.

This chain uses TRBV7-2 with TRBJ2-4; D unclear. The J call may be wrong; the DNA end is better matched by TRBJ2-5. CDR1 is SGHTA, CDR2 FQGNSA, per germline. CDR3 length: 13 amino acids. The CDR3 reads CASSTGRAETQYF. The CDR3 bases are TGTGCCAGCAGCACCGGACGGGCCGAGACCCAGTACTTC.

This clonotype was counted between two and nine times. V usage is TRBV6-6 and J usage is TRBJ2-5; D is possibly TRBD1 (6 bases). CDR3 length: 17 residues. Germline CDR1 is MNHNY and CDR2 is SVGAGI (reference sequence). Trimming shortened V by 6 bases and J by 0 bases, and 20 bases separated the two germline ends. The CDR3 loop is CASSRRVTRGYQETQYF. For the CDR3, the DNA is TGTGCCAGCAGCCGTAGGGTCACTAGGGGGTACCAAGAGACCCAGTACTTC.

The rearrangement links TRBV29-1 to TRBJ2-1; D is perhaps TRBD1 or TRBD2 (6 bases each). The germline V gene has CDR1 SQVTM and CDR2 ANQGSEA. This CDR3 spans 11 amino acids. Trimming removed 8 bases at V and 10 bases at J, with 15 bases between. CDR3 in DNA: TGCAGCCACAAACGGGGGACAGAGCAGTTCTTC. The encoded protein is CSHKRGTEQFF.

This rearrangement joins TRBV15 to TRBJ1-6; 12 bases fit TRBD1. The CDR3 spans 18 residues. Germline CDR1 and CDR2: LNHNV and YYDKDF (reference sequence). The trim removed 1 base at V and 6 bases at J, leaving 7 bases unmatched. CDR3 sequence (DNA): TGTGCCACCAGCAGAGCGGGGACAGGGGGCTTCCTTAATTCACCCCTCCACTTT. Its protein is CATSRAGTGGFLNSPLHF.

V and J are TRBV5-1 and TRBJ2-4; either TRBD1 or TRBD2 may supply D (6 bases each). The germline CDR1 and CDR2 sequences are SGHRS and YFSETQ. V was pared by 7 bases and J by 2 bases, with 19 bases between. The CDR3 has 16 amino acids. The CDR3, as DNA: TGCGCCAGCTCCTCACAGAGGGGGGCGACCAAAAACATTCAGTACTTC. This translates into CASSSQRGATKNIQYF.

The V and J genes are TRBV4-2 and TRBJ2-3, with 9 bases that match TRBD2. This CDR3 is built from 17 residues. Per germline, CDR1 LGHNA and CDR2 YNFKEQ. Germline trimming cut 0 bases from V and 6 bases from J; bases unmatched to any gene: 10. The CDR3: CASSQEGGTSYGDTQYF. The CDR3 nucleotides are TGTGCCAGCAGCCAAGAGGGGGGGACTAGCTATGGGGATACGCAGTATTTT.

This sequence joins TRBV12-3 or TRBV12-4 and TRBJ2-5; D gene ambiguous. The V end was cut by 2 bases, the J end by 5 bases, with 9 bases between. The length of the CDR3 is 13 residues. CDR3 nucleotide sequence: TGTGCCAGCAGTTTACACGGCGAGGAGACCCAGTACTTC. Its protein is CASSLHGEETQYF.

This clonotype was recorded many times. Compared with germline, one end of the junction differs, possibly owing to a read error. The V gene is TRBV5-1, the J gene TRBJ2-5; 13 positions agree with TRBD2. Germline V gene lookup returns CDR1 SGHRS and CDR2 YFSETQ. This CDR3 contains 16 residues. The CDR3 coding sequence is TGTGCCAGCAGCTTAGGACTAGCGGGGGACCAAGAGACCCAGTACTTC. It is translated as CASSLGLAGDQETQYF.

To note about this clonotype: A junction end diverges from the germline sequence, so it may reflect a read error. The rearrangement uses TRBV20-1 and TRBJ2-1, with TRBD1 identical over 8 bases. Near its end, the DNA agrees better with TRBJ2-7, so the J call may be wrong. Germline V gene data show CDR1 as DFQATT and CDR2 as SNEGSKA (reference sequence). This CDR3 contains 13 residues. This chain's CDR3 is CSATGGPPYEQYF. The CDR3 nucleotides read TGCAGCGCTACAGGGGGACCACCCTACGAGCAGTACTTC.

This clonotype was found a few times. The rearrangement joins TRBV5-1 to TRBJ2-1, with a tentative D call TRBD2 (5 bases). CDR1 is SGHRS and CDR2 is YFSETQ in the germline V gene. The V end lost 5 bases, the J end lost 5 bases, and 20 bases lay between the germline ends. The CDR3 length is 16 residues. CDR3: CASRLGGAGHHNEQFF. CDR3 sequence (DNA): TGCGCCAGCAGACTTGGTGGTGCGGGCCACCACAATGAGCAGTTCTTC.

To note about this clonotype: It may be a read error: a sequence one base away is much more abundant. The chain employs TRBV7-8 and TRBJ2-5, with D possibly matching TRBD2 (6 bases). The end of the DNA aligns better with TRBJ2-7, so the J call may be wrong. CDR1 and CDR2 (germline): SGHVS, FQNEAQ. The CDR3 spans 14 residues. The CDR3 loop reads CASSVVGGNYEQYF. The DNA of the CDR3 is TGTGCCAGCAGCGTAGTCGGCGGGAACTACGAGCAGTACTTC.

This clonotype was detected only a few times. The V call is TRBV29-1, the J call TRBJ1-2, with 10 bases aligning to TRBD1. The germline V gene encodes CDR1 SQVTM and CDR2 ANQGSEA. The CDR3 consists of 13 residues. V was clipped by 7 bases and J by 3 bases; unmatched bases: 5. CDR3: CSAMTGGDYGYTF. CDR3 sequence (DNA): TGCAGCGCTATGACAGGGGGCGACTATGGCTACACCTTC.

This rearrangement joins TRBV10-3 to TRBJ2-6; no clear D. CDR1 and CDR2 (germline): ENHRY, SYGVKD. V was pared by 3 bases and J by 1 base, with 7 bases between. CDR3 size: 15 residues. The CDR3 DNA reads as TGTGCCATCAGTGATAGCCTGTCTGGGGCCAACGTCCTGACTTTC. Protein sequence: CAISDSLSGANVLTF.

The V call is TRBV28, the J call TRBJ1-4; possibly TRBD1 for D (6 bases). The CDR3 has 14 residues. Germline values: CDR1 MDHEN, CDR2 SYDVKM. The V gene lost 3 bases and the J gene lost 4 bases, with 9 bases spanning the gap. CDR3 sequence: CASSLAGVNEKLFF. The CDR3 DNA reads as TGTGCCAGCAGTTTGGCAGGGGTTAATGAAAAACTGTTTTTT.

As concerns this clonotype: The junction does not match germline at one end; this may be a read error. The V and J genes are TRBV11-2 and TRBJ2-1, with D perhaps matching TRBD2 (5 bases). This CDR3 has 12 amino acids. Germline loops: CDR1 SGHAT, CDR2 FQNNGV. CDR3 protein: CASSFVGVERFF. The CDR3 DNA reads TGTGCCAGCAGCTTCGTGGGAGTTGAGCGGTTCTTC.

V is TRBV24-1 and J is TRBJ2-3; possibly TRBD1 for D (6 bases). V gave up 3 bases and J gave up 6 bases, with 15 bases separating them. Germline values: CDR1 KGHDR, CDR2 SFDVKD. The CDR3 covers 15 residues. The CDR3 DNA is TGTGCCACCAGTGATGCTGCCGGACAGCTCGATACGCAGTATTTT. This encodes CATSDAAGQLDTQYF.

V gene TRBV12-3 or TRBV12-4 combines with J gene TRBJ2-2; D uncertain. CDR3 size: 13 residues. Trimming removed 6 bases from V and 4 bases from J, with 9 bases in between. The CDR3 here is CASSPPFTGELFF. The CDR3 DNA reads TGTGCCAGCAGCCCGCCTTTCACCGGGGAGCTGTTTTTT.

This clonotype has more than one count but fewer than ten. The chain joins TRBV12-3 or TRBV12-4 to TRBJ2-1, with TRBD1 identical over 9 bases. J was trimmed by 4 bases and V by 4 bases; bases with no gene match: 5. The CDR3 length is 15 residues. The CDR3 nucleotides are TGTGCCAGCAGTTCCAGGGACAGGGCTTACAATGAGCAGTTCTTC. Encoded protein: CASSSRDRAYNEQFF.

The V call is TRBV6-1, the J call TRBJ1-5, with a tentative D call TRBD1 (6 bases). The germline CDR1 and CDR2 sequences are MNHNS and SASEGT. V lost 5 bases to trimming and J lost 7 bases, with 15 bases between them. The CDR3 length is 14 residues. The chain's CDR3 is CASSFARGGQPQHF. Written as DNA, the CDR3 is TGTGCCAGCAGTTTTGCCAGGGGAGGGCAGCCCCAGCATTTT.

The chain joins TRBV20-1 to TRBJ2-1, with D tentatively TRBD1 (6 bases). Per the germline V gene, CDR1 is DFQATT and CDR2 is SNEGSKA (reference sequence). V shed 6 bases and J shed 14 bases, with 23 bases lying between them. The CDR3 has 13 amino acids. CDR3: CSAAPISGTTKFF. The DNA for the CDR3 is TGCAGTGCCGCTCCGATATCCGGGACAACAAAGTTCTTC.